What follows describes a single T cell receptor beta chain. Its antigen is not yet known. Base qualities are not at hand, and no much larger clone is one base apart. The sample belongs to a study of PD-1 blockade in mismatch repair-deficient tumors (dated by TCRdb to about 2017). For the study in its entirety: Between September 2013 and 2016, the trial enrolled approximately 86 consecutive patients with roughly twelve types of mismatch repair-deficient cancer, all of whom had received prior treatment and were progressing. Tumor-associated T cell clones in the peripheral blood of patients responding to PD-1 blockade were tracked using deep sequencing of TCR CDR3 regions.

CDR1 and CDR2, per the germline V gene, are SGDLS and YYNGEE. The CDR3 goes from the cysteine to the phenylalanine over 15 residues. The sequence is cut down to CDR3 DNA, 45 bases in frame from base 1. V is reduced by 1 base and J by 6 bases, leaving a spacing of 13 bases between them. The paper as a whole reports these results and caveats: Three of seven peptides elicited clonal expansion, yielding about 140 unique blood TCRs, about 7 also found in tumor; all positive peptides derived from frameshift mutations. Tumor-resident clones, often undetectable in blood before treatment, expanded rapidly after pembrolizumab and then contracted, generally before radiologic responses.

This specimen's time point label, interpreted: approximately ten-day in vitro stimulation with candidate neoantigen peptide 2. For every enrolled patient, mismatch repair deficiency was confirmed by either polymerase chain reaction or immunohistochemistry. TCR sequencing was carried out for a few patients who responded to pembrolizumab therapy. Each of about 7 ELISpot-reactive candidate neoantigen peptides was used in a 10-day in vitro stimulation prior to TCR sequencing. A control culture with no peptide was handled in the same way and served as the baseline for calculating clone fold changes. The phase II trial prospectively evaluated PD-1 blockade with pembrolizumab in advanced mismatch repair-deficient cancers, independent of tissue of origin. The library relied on the immunoSEQ multiplex PCR assay. In the original analysis: A clone was classified as neoantigen-specific if the clone expanded significantly in response to the relevant peptide and did not expand significantly in response to any other peptide tested. Drawn from immuneACCESS, this table holds only the in-frame rearrangements with V and J called that TCRdb kept. Clones are partly lost; checked studies trace under half to an unresolved V gene and leave the rest unexplained. Clone size and V and J calls were adopted from that table, with D and trimming inferred from the DNA. The sample table contains about 9,200 clones; only one count was recorded for around 88% of them. The ten biggest clones cover roughly a fifth of the sample.

The V and J segments used are TRBV9 and TRBJ2-2; the D gene is possibly TRBD1, with 6 bases matching. The receptor comes from an adult with mismatch repair-deficient cancer. The starting material was cells cultured in vitro, obtained from a patient treated with pembrolizumab. This receptor carries the CDR3 CASSVQGIRAGELFF. Here is the DNA: TGTGCCAGCAGCGTACAGGGGATTCGGGCCGGGGAGCTGTTTTTT.